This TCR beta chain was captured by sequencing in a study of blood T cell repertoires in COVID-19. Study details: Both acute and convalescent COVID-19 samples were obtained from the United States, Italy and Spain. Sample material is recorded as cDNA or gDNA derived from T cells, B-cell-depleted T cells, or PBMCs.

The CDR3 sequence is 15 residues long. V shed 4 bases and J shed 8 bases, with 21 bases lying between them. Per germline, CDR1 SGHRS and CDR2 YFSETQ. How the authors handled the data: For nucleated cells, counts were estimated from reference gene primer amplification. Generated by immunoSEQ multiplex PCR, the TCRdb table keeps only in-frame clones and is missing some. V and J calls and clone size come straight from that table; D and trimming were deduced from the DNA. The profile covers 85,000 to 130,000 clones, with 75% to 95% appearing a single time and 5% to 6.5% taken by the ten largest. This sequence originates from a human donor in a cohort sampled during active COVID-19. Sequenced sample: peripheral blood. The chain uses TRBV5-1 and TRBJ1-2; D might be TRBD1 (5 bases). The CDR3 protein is CASSLGPGEGEGYTF. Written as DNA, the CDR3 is TGCGCCAGCAGCCTGGGCCCGGGGGAGGGCGAAGGCTACACCTTC.